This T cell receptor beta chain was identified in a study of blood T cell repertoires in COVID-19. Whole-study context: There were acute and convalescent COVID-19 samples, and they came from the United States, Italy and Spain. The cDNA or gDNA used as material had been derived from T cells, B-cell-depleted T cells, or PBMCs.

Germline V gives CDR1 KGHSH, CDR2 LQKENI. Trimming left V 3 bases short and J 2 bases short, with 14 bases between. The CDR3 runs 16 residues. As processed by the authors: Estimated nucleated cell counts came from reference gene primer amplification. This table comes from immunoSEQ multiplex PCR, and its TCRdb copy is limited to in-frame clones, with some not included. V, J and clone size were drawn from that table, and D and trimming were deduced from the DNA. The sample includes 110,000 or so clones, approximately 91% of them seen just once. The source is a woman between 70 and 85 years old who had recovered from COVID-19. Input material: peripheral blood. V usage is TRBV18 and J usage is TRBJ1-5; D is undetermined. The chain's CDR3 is CASSPLSGYGNQPQHF. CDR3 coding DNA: TGTGCCAGCTCACCTTTATCGGGGTATGGCAATCAGCCCCAGCATTTT.